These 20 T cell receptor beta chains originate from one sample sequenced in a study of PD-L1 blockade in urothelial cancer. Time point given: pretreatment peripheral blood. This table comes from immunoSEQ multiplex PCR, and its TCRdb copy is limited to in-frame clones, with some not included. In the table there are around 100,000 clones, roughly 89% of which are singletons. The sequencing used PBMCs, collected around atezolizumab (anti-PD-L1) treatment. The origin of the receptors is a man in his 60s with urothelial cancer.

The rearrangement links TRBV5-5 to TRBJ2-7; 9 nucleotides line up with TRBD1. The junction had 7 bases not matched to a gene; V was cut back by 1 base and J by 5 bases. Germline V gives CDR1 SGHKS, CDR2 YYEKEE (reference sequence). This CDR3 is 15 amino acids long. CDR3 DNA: TGTGCCAGCAGCTTGTCCCACACAGGGGGCGACGAGCAGTACTTC. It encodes CASSLSHTGGDEQYF.

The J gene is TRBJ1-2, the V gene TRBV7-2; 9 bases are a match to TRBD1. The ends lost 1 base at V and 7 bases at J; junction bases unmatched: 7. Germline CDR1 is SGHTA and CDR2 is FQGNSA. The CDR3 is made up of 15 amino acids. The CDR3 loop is CASSLGTGGISGYTF. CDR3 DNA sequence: TGTGCCAGCAGCTTAGGAACAGGGGGCATTAGTGGCTACACCTTC.

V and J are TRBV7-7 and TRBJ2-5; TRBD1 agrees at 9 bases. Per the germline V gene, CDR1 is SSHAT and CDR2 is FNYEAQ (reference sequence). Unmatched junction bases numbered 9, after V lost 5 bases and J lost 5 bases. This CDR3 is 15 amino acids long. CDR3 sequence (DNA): TGTGCCAGCAGCCCGGGGACAGGGTCGACGGAGACCCAGTACTTC. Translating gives CASSPGTGSTETQYF.

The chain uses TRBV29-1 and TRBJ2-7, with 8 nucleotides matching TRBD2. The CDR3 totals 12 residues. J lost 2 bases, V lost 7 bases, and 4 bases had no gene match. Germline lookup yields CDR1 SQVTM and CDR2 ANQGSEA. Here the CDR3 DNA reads TGCAGCGCGACTAGCGTCACCTACGAGCAGTACTTC. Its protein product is CSATSVTYEQYF.

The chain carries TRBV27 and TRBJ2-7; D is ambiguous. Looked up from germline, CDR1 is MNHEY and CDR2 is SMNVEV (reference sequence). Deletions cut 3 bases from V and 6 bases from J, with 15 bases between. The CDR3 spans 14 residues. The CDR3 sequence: CASSFPGRTSEQYF. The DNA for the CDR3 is TGTGCCAGCAGTTTTCCGGGTAGAACAAGCGAGCAGTACTTC.

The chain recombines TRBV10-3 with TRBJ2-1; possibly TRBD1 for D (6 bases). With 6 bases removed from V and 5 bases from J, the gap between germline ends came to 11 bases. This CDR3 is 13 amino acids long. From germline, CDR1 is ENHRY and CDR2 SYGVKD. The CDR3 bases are TGTGCCATCAGCGAGGACAGCCACAATGAGCAGTTCTTC. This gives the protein CAISEDSHNEQFF.

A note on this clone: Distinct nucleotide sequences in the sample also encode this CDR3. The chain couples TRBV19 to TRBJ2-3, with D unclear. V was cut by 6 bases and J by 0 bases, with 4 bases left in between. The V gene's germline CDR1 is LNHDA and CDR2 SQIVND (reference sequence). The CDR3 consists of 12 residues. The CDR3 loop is CASRASTDTQYF. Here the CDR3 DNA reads TGTGCCAGTAGGGCTAGCACAGATACGCAGTATTTT.

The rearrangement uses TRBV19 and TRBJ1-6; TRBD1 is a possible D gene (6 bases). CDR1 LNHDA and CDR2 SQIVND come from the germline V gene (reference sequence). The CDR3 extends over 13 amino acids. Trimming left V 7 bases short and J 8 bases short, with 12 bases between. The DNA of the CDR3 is TGTGCCAGTAATCAGGGGTGGGATTCACCCCTCCACTTT. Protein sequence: CASNQGWDSPLHF.

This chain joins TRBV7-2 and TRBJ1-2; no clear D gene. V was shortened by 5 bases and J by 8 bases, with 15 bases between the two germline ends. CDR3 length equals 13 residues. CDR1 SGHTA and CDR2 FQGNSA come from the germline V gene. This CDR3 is CASSRPGIIGYTF. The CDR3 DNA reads TGTGCCAGCAGCCGACCGGGGATTATAGGCTACACCTTC. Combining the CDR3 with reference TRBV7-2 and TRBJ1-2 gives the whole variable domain GAGVSQSPSNKVTEKGKDVELRCDPISGHTALYWYRQSLGQGLEFLIYFQGNSAPDKSGLPSDRFSAERTGGSVSTLTIQRTQQEDSAVYLCASSRPGIIGYTFGSGTRLTVV.

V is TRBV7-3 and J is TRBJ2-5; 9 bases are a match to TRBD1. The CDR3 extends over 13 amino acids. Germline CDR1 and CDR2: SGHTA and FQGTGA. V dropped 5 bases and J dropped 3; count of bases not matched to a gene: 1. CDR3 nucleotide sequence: TGTGCCAGCAGCCGGACAGGGGAAGAGACCCAGTACTTC. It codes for CASSRTGEETQYF.

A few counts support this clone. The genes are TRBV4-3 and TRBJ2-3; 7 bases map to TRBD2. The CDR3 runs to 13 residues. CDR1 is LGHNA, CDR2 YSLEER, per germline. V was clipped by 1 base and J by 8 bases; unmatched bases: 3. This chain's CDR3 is CASSQGEGGTQYF. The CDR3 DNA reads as TGCGCCAGCAGCCAAGGGGAGGGAGGTACGCAGTATTTT.

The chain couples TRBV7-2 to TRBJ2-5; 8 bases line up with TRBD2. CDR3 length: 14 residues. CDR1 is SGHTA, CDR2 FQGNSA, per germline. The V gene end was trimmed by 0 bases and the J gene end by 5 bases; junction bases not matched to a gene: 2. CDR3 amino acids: CASSLAAGGETQYF. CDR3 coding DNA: TGTGCCAGCAGCTTAGCTGCGGGGGGCGAGACCCAGTACTTC.

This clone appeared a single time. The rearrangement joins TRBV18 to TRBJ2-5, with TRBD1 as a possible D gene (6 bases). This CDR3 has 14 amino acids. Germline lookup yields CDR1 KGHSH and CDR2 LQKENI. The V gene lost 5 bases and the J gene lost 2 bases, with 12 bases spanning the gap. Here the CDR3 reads CASSLGTTQETQYF. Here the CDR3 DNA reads TGTGCCAGCTCATTAGGGACAACACAAGAGACCCAGTACTTC.

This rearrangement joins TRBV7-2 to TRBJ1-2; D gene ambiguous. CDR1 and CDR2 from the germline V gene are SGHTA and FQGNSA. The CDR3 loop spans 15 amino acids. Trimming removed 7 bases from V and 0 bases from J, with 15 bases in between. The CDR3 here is CASTVLGGANYGYTF. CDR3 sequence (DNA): TGTGCCAGCACCGTCCTTGGCGGTGCTAACTATGGCTACACCTTC.

CDR3 residues: CASSPPRTGGNTIYF. DNA of the CDR3: TGTGCCAGCTCACCACCGAGAACAGGGGGAAACACCATATATTTT. The chain recombines TRBV18 with TRBJ1-3; D may be TRBD1 (6 bases). Trimming took off 0 bases at V and 4 bases at J, with 10 bases between the two ends. This CDR3 spans 15 amino acids. The V gene's germline CDR1 is KGHSH and CDR2 LQKENI.

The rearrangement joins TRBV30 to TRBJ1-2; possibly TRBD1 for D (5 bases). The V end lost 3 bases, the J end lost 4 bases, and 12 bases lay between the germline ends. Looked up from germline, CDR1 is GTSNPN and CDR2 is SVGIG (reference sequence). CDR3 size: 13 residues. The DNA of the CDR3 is TGTGCCTGGAGGCGGGGCTCGGGCTATGGCTACACCTTC. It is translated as CAWRRGSGYGYTF.

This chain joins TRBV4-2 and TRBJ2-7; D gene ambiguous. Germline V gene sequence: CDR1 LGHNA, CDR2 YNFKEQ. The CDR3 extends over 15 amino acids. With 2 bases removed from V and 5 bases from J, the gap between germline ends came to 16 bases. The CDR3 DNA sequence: TGTGCCAGCAGCCAACGTACCGACGGGTCGGACGAGCAGTACTTC. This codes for CASSQRTDGSDEQYF.

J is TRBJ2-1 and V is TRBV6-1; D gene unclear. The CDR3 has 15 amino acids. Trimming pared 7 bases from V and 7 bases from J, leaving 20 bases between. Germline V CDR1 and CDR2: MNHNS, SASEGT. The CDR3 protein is CASTPSGSSGNEQFF. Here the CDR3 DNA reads TGTGCCAGCACTCCGAGTGGGTCTTCGGGTAATGAGCAGTTCTTC.

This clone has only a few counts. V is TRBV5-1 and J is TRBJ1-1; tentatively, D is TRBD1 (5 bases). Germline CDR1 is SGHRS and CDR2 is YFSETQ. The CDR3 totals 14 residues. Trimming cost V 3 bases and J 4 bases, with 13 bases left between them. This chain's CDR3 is CASSSAGEGTEAFF. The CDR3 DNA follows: TGCGCCAGCAGCTCCGCGGGGGAGGGCACTGAAGCTTTCTTT. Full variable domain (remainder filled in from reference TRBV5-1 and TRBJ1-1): KAGVTQTPRYLIKTRGQQVTLSCSPISGHRSVSWYQQTPGQGLQFLFEYFSETQRNKGNFPGRFSGRQFSNSRSEMNVSTLELGDSALYLCASSSAGEGTEAFFGQGTRLTVV.

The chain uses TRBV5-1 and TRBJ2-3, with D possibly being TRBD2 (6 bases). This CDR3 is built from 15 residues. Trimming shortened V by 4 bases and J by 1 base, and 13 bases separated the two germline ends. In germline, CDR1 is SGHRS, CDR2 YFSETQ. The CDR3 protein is CASSLGTFGTDTQYF. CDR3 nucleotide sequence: TGCGCCAGCAGCCTGGGGACTTTCGGCACAGATACGCAGTATTTT.